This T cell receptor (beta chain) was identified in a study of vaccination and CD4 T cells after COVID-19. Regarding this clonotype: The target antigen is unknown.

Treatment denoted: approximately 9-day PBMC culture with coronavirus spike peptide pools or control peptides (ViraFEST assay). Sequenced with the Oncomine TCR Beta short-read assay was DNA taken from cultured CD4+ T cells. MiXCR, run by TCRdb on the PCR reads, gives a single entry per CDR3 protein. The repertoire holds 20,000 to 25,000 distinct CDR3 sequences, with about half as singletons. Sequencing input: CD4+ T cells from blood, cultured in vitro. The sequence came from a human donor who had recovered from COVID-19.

The CDR3 loop is CAISGGINPYEQYF. The CDR3 bases are TGTGCCATCAGTGGAGGGATAAACCCCTACGAGCAGTACTTC. This rearrangement joins TRBV10-3 to TRBJ2-7; a weak D match, TRBD2 (5 bases). The CDR3 has 14 residues. CDR1 is ENHRY, CDR2 SYGVKD, per germline. Trimming took 4 bases from V and 2 from J, leaving 12 bases between them.